Listed here is a single TCR beta chain. Generated by immunoSEQ multiplex PCR, the TCRdb table keeps only in-frame clones and is missing some. The repertoire holds roughly 2.4 million clones, with 90% to 96% as singletons. This sample stems from a study of shared clonotypes between healthy human individuals. The germline gives CDR1 SGHRS, CDR2 YFSETQ. The CDR3 runs to 15 residues. The V end lost 5 bases, the J end lost 1 base, and 16 bases lay between the germline ends. This TCR was recovered from a man between 18 and 29 years old in good health. The sequenced material came from naive CD4+ T cells sorted from blood. The sample's subset: CD45RA+ positively selected. The chain carries TRBV5-1 and TRBJ2-7; D ambiguous. CDR3 residues: CASSLSPTTSYEQYF. In DNA form, the CDR3 reads TGCGCCAGCAGTTTGTCCCCAACCACTTCCTACGAGCAGTACTTC.